This T cell receptor (beta chain) was profiled in a study of blood T cell repertoires in COVID-19. Study summary: Acute and convalescent COVID-19 samples came from the United States, Italy and Spain. Sample material is recorded as cDNA or gDNA derived from T cells, B-cell-depleted T cells, or PBMCs.

Germline assignment: CDR1 MDHEN and CDR2 SYDVKM. V was clipped by 4 bases and J by 6 bases, with 22 bases between them. The CDR3 consists of 16 residues. Per the original methods: Estimation of nucleated cell counts was performed using reference gene primer amplification. TCRdb's table, derived via immunoSEQ multiplex PCR, lists solely in-frame clones and lacks some. Clone size and the V and J calls come from that table; the DNA yielded D and trimming. The sample has around 250,000 clones, 70% to 90% seen once. The sequenced sample consisted of PBMCs or T cells enriched from blood (not recorded which). The chain carries TRBV28 and TRBJ2-7; TRBD1 might be the D (6 bases). This sequence originates from a woman aged 25 to 39 with acute COVID-19. The CDR3 DNA is TGTGCCAGCAGTTGGTACGGCAGGGGTCCTCGTGGCGAGCAGTACTTC. Translation: CASSWYGRGPRGEQYF.